This T cell receptor (beta chain) emerged from a study of beta chain features in type 1 diabetes. Notes on the study in general: There was a moderate but significant shortening of TCRB CDR3s in all four CD4+ subsets of Type 1 diabetes patients. Type 1 diabetes patients had fewer VDJ junction insertions and more deletions.

CD45RO/CCR7/CD25/CD127/CD95/CD27 separated CD4+ naive, central memory, regulatory and stem cell-like memory cells by sorting. Expressed TCRB transcripts were sequenced because the isolated RNA had all been reverse transcribed beforehand. For naive, central memory and regulatory T cell samples, reads averaged about 3.7 million. Only in-frame clones appear in the TCRdb table, and some are missing; sequencing was by immunoSEQ multiplex PCR. The data contain 150,000 or so clones, over 8.5% of them singletons. This clone was counted only a few times. The antigen is unknown. Germline CDR1 and CDR2: DFQATT and SNEGSKA (reference sequence). V lost 6 bases to trimming and J lost 5 bases, with 9 bases between them. This CDR3 is 11 amino acids long.

The chain employs TRBV20-1 and TRBJ2-3; D is uncertain. This sequence was found in a man in his late teens or twenties in good health. Sequencing was performed on central memory CD4+ T cells from blood. The CDR3 nucleotides are TGCAGTGCCGTGCGAGGAGATACGCAGTATTTT. Encoded protein: CSAVRGDTQYF.